The 10 T cell receptor beta chains presented below share a single source sample, sequenced in a study of cytomegalovirus exposure and HLA in healthy donors. It was with 60 Vbeta and 13 Jbeta primers that the PCR ran. Assay used: immunoSEQ multiplex PCR; TCRdb lists only in-frame clones, some missing. This sample has over 85,000 clones, with about 62% found just once. Sequenced input: PBMCs. The origin of the receptors is a human donor in good health.

The rearrangement links TRBV18 to TRBJ2-3, with D unresolved. There are 13 residues in the CDR3. Germline assignment: CDR1 KGHSH and CDR2 LQKENI. The V end was cut by 2 bases, the J end by 4 bases, with 7 bases between. The CDR3 DNA sequence: TGTGCCAGCTCACCAGTATTGTCAGATACGCAGTATTTT. It specifies CASSPVLSDTQYF.

The J gene is TRBJ2-6, the V gene TRBV5-8, with 9 bases that match TRBD1. Per germline, CDR1 SGHTS and CDR2 YDEGEE. J gave up 0 bases and V 0 bases, and 4 bases lay outside the gene matches. The CDR3 has 18 amino acids. The CDR3 DNA is TGTGCCAGCAGCTTGGGGACAGGGGCGTACTCTGGGGCCAACGTCCTGACTTTC. Amino acid sequence: CASSLGTGAYSGANVLTF. The full variable domain, in which reference TRBV5-8 and TRBJ2-6 provide the parts outside the CDR3, is EAGVTQSPTHLIKTRGQQATLRCSPISGHTSVYWYQQALGLGLQFLLWYDEGEERNRGNFPPRFSGRQFPNYSSELNVNALELEDSALYLCASSLGTGAYSGANVLTFGAGSRLTVL.

This clone was seen a single time. The chain uses TRBV29-1 and TRBJ2-3; D might be TRBD2 (6 bases). The CDR3 totals 17 residues. Per the germline V gene, CDR1 is SQVTM and CDR2 is ANQGSEA. V lost 3 bases to trimming and J lost 3 bases, with 22 bases between them. CDR3 DNA: TGCAGCGTTGAGTCCTTAGCGGACCCGATCACGACAGATACGCAGTATTTT. Translated: CSVESLADPITTDTQYF.

V usage is TRBV11-3 and J usage is TRBJ2-1; TRBD2 matches 8 bases. In germline, CDR1 is SGHNT, CDR2 YENEEA. The CDR3 runs 15 residues. J gave up 4 bases and V 5 bases, and 7 bases lay outside the gene matches. The CDR3 spells CASSHREGRYNEQFF. In DNA, the CDR3 is TGTGCCAGCAGCCACCGGGAGGGCCGATACAATGAGCAGTTCTTC.

The chain carries TRBV5-1 and TRBJ2-1; the D gene is possibly TRBD2 (6 bases). Germline loops: CDR1 SGHRS, CDR2 YFSETQ. This CDR3 has 15 amino acids. Trimming took 3 bases from V and 4 from J, leaving 14 bases between them. In DNA, the CDR3 is TGCGCCAGCAGCTGGAGGACTAACCTTTACAATGAGCAGTTCTTC. Its translation: CASSWRTNLYNEQFF.

This clone was observed a few times. The chain uses TRBV9 and TRBJ2-1, with 7 bases fitting TRBD2. CDR3 length: 19 residues. J gave up 0 bases and V 0 bases, and 12 bases lay outside the gene matches. From germline, CDR1 is SGDLS and CDR2 YYNGEE. The CDR3 is CASSVEAGLAGSSYNEQFF. Here the CDR3 DNA reads TGTGCCAGCAGCGTAGAGGCAGGCTTAGCGGGTAGCTCCTACAATGAGCAGTTCTTC.

This clone was seen once. The rearrangement links TRBV19 to TRBJ2-3, with 7 bases identical to TRBD2. The V gene end was trimmed by 7 bases and the J gene end by 2 bases; junction bases not matched to a gene: 9. Germline V lookup: CDR1 LNHDA, CDR2 SQIVND (reference sequence). This CDR3 region has 15 residues. The CDR3 nucleotides are TGTGCCAGTACCCGGACTAGAGCCCCCACAGATACGCAGTATTTT. Translating it yields CASTRTRAPTDTQYF.

The chain combines TRBV15 with TRBJ1-4, with D unclear. Germline V gene data show CDR1 as LNHNV and CDR2 as YYDKDF (reference sequence). This CDR3 contains 14 residues. The ends were cut back, 1 base at V and 6 bases at J, with 9 bases in the middle. The CDR3 loop is CATSRAAGDEKLFF. CDR3 nucleotide sequence: TGTGCCACCAGCAGAGCGGCCGGAGATGAAAAACTGTTTTTT. Drawing the rest from reference TRBV15 and TRBJ1-4, the complete variable domain is DAMVIQNPRYQVTQFGKPVTLSCSQTLNHNVMYWYQQKSSQAPKLLFHYYDKDFNNEADTPDNFQSRRPNTSFCFLDIRSPGLGDTAMYLCATSRAAGDEKLFFGSGTQLSVL.

The chain carries TRBV5-1 and TRBJ1-2, with 9 bases fitting TRBD1. CDR1 and CDR2 (germline): SGHRS, YFSETQ. With V trimmed by 0 bases and J by 8 bases, 11 bases remained unmatched. The CDR3 is 16 residues long. CDR3 sequence: CASSLAGRQGGRGYTF. The DNA of the CDR3 is TGCGCCAGCAGCTTGGCTGGGCGACAGGGGGGTCGGGGCTACACCTTC.

The V call is TRBV18, the J call TRBJ2-7; a possible D gene is TRBD2 (6 bases). Germline V lookup: CDR1 KGHSH, CDR2 LQKENI. CDR3 length: 14 amino acids. Trimming stripped 3 bases from V and 0 bases from J, with 9 bases between. CDR3 sequence (DNA): TGTGCCAGCTCACCGGGCGGGAACTCCTACGAGCAGTACTTC. It translates to CASSPGGNSYEQYF.